What follows is one T cell receptor beta chain and its context. What it binds is unknown. Sequencing was performed with immunoSEQ multiplex PCR; in TCRdb, only in-frame clones are kept and a portion is missing. The table has 55,000 to 85,000 clones, roughly nine tenths seen once; the top ten hold under 0.4%. This record belongs to a study of OX40 agonist ivuxolimab in advanced cancers. Study-level results: Expanded clones tended on average to be more numerous among CD8+ T cells than CD4+.

Germline V gene data show CDR1 as SNHLY and CDR2 as FYNNEI. Unmatched junction bases numbered 5, after V lost 5 bases and J lost 1 base. The CDR3 contains 14 residues. Sequencing used CD4+ or CD8+ T cells sorted from blood, obtained in a trial of the OX40 agonist ivuxolimab. The V gene is TRBV2, the J gene TRBJ2-7, with 7 bases fitting TRBD1. The clonotype was recovered from an adult with an advanced solid tumor such as melanoma, head and neck, liver or kidney cancer. The CDR3 here is CASSLGQDSYEQYF. CDR3 DNA: TGTGCCAGCAGTCTTGGACAGGATTCCTACGAGCAGTACTTC.